This T cell receptor beta chain was profiled in a study of chemoradiotherapy in HPV16-positive cancers. Across the whole study: Candidate HPV-specific T-cell clones and common TCR motifs came from functional assays in a couple of HPV16-positive patients. Study-wide results and caveats: The functional HPV-specific definition rests on just a couple of HPV16-positive patients. During treatment, candidate HPV-specific clones and E7-related motifs expanded in tumor.

Repertoires were sampled repeatedly during chemoradiotherapy. Per germline, CDR1 SGDLS and CDR2 YYNGEE. Deletions cut 0 bases from V and 0 bases from J, with 4 bases between. This CDR3 is 14 amino acids long. Turning to this clone: The antigen remains undetermined.

Assay used: immunoSEQ multiplex PCR; TCRdb lists only in-frame clones, some missing. Here the sample spans tens of thousands of clones, around four fifths being singletons. The TCR originated in a human donor with HPV-associated anogenital cancer. Sample: blood, taken from a patient who underwent chemoradiotherapy. This sequence joins TRBV9 and TRBJ1-5; no clear D gene. The CDR3 loop is CASSVGDSNQPQHF. The CDR3, as DNA: TGTGCCAGCAGCGTAGGAGATAGCAATCAGCCCCAGCATTTT. Full variable domain (missing parts from reference TRBV9 and TRBJ1-5): DSGVTQTPKHLITATGQRVTLRCSPRSGDLSVYWYQQSLDQGLQFLIQYYNGEERAKGNILERFSAQQFPDLHSELNLSSLELGDSALYFCASSVGDSNQPQHFGDGTRLSIL.